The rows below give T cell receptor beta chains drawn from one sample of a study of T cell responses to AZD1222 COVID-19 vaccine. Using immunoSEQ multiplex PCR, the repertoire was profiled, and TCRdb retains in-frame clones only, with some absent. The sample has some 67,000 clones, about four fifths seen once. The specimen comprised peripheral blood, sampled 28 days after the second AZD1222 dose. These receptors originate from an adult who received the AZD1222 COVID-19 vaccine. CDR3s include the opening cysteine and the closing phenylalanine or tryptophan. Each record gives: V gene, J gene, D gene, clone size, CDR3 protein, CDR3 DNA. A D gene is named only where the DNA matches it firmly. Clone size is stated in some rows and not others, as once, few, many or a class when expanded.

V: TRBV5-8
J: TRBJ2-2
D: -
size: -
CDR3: CASNQLNTGELFF
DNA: TGTGCCAGCAACCAGCTAAACACCGGGGAGCTGTTTTTT

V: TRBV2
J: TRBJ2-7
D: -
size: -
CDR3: CASSKEGLQAGREQYF
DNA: TGTGCCAGCAGCAAAGAGGGCTTGCAGGCCGGTAGGGAGCAGTACTTC

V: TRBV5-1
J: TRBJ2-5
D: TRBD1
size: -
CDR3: CASSRGQQETQYF
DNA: TGCGCCAGCAGCCGGGGACAGCAAGAGACCCAGTACTTC

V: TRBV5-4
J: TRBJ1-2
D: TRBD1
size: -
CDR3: CASSTPTGPYGYTF
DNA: TGTGCCAGCAGCACCCCGACAGGGCCCTATGGCTACACCTTC

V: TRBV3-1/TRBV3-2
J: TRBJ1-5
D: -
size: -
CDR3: CASSQEVGPNQPQHF
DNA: TGTGCCAGCAGCCAAGAGGTCGGACCTAATCAGCCCCAGCATTTT

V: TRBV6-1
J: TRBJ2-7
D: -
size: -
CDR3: CASSEAVSYEQYF
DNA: TGTGCCAGCAGTGAAGCTGTATCCTACGAGCAGTACTTC

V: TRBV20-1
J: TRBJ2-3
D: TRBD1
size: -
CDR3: CSRDRAHTQYF
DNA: TGCAGTAGGGACAGGGCTCATACGCAGTATTTT

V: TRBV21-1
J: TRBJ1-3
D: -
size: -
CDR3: CASNNRGATSGNTIYF
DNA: TGTGCCAGCAACAACAGGGGGGCAACCTCTGGAAACACCATATATTTT

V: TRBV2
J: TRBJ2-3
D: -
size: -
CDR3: CASSASPPGTDSTDTQYF
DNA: TGTGCCAGCAGCGCTTCGCCCCCCGGGACCGATAGCACAGATACGCAGTATTTT

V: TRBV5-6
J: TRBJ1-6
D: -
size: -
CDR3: CASLVFRGSPLHF
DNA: TGTGCCAGTTTGGTCTTTCGGGGTTCACCCCTCCACTTT

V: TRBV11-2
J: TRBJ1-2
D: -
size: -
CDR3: CASSLDRNYGYTF
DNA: TGTGCCAGCAGCTTAGACAGGAACTATGGCTACACCTTC

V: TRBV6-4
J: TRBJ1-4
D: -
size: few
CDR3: CASSHRAGATNEKLFF
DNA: TGTGCCAGCAGCCACAGGGCTGGGGCAACTAATGAAAAACTGTTTTTT

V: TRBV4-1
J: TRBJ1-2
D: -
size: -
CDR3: CASSQDRGPNYGYTF
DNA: TGCGCCAGCAGCCAAGATCGGGGGCCTAACTATGGCTACACCTTC

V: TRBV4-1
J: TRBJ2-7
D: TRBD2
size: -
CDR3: CASSQADPNWAGGFEQYF
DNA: TGCGCCAGCAGCCAAGCCGATCCCAATTGGGCGGGGGGCTTCGAGCAGTACTTC

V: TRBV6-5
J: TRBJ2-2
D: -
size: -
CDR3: CASTSNTGELFF
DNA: TGTGCCAGCACCTCGAACACCGGGGAGCTGTTTTTT

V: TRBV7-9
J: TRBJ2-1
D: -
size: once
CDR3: CASSRGRNEQFF
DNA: TGTGCCAGCAGCCGGGGACGGAATGAGCAGTTCTTC

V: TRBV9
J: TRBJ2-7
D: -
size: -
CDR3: CASSLETYEQYF
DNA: TGTGCCAGCAGCCTAGAGACCTACGAGCAGTACTTC

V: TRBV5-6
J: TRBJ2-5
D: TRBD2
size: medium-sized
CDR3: CASSLGLAGEETQYF
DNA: TGTGCCAGCAGCTTGGGCCTAGCGGGGGAAGAGACCCAGTACTTC

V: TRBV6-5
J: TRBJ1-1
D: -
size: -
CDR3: CASSSNPNRNTEAFF
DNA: TGTGCCAGCAGTTCAAACCCCAACAGGAACACTGAAGCTTTCTTT

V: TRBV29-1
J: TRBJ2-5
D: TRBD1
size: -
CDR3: CSVAGTVQETQYF
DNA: TGCAGCGTAGCCGGGACAGTGCAAGAGACCCAGTACTTC

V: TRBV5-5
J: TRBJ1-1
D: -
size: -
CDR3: CASSTLTGNTEAFF
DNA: TGTGCCAGCAGCACACTGACAGGTAACACTGAAGCTTTCTTT

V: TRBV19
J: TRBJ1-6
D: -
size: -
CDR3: CASSIFLGRLNSPLHF
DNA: TGTGCCAGTAGTATTTTTCTGGGGCGGCTAAATTCACCCCTCCACTTT

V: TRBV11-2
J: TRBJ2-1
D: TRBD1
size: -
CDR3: CASSRGGQGAMEYNEQFF
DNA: TGTGCCAGCAGCCGGGGGGGACAGGGGGCTATGGAGTACAATGAGCAGTTCTTC

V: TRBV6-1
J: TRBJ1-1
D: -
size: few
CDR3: CASSEEVMNTEAFF
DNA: TGTGCCAGCAGTGAGGAGGTCATGAACACTGAAGCTTTCTTT

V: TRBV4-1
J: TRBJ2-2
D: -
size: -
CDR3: CASSQVPTSPDTGELFF
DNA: TGCGCCAGCAGCCAAGTTCCCACTAGCCCGGACACCGGGGAGCTGTTTTTT

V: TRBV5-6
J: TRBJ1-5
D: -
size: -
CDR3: CASSLGRGWPQHF
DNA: TGTGCCAGCAGCTTGGGGAGGGGATGGCCCCAGCATTTT

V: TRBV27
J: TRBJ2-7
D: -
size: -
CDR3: CASSMGRGPYEQYF
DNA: TGTGCCAGCAGTATGGGGCGGGGACCCTACGAGCAGTACTTC

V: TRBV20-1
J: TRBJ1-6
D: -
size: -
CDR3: CSASRGWGPASSYNSPLHF
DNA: TGCAGTGCTAGTAGAGGATGGGGGCCAGCCAGCTCCTATAATTCACCCCTCCACTTT

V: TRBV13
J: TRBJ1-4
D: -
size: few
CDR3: CASSLGGSSKKLFF
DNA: TGTGCCAGCAGCTTAGGAGGGTCGTCTAAAAAACTGTTTTTT

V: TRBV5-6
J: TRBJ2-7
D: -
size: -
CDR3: CASSSPGTGKNEQYF
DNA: TGTGCCAGCAGCTCCCCGGGGACGGGGAAAAACGAGCAGTACTTC

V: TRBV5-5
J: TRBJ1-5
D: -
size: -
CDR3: CASSQGPWTALGSNQPQHF
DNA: TGTGCCAGCAGCCAGGGCCCATGGACAGCGCTGGGTAGCAATCAGCCCCAGCATTTT

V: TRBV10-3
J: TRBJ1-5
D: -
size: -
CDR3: CAISEAGFDQPQHF
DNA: TGTGCCATCAGTGAGGCAGGGTTCGATCAGCCCCAGCATTTT

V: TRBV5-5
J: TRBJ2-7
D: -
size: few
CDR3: CASSLAMGGGAIYEQYF
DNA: TGTGCCAGCAGCTTGGCCATGGGAGGGGGCGCGATCTACGAGCAGTACTTC

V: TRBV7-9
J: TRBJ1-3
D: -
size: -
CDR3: CASTILLQYDYGNTIYF
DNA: TGTGCCAGCACCATACTTCTTCAGTATGATTATGGAAACACCATATATTTT

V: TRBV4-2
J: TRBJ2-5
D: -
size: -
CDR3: CASSQGSAEEETQYF
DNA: TGTGCCAGCAGCCAAGGATCAGCGGAAGAAGAGACCCAGTACTTC

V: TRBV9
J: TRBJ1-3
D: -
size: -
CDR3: CASSWSRDGNTIYF
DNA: TGTGCCAGCAGCTGGTCCAGGGACGGAAACACCATATATTTT

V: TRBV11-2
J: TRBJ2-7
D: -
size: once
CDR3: CASSRIRGVRTYEQYF
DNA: TGTGCCAGCAGCCGGATCAGGGGAGTTCGGACCTACGAGCAGTACTTC

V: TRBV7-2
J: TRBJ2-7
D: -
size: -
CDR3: CASSLYSEQYF
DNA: TGTGCCAGCAGCTTATACTCCGAGCAGTACTTC

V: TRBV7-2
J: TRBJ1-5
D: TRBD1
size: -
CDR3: CASSSGTGGPYSNQPQHF
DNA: TGTGCCAGCAGCAGCGGGACAGGGGGCCCCTATAGCAATCAGCCCCAGCATTTT

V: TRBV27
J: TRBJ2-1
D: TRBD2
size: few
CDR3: CASSLAGGNEQFF
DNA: TGTGCCAGCAGCTTAGCGGGGGGGAATGAGCAGTTCTTC